What follows are 13 T cell receptor beta chains derived from one specimen sequenced in a study of blood T cell repertoires in COVID-19. Sequencing used immunoSEQ multiplex PCR; TCRdb keeps in-frame clones, though not all of them. This table holds just over 150,000 clones, roughly nine tenths found once. The sample taken for sequencing was peripheral blood. The receptors derive from a woman in her 70s with acute or convalescent COVID-19.

The chain carries TRBV25-1 and TRBJ2-7, with D possibly TRBD1 on 6 matching bases. Trimming pared 7 bases from V and 3 bases from J, leaving 10 bases between. This CDR3 has 12 residues. Germline lookup yields CDR1 MGHDK and CDR2 SYGVNS. The CDR3 loop reads CASKGERYEQYF. CDR3 nucleotides: TGTGCCAGCAAGGGGGAGCGCTACGAGCAGTACTTC.

The rearrangement joins TRBV10-2 to TRBJ2-1; 13 nucleotides match TRBD2. J gave up 2 bases and V 8 bases, and 3 bases lay outside the gene matches. Germline V gene sequence: CDR1 WSHSY, CDR2 SAAADI. The CDR3 totals 15 residues. The DNA of the CDR3 is TGCGCCAGCGGGGGACTAGCGGGGACCTACAATGAGCAGTTCTTC. Protein: CASGGLAGTYNEQFF.

J is TRBJ1-2 and V is TRBV5-1, with 7 bases aligning to TRBD1. The CDR3 spans 15 residues. Germline V gene data show CDR1 as SGHRS and CDR2 as YFSETQ. Trimming removed 2 bases from V and 1 base from J; junction bases left unmatched: 5. CDR3 in amino acids: CASSFGGQDNYGYTF. CDR3 nucleotides: TGCGCCAGCAGCTTCGGCGGACAGGATAACTATGGCTACACCTTC.

The rearrangement joins TRBV6-5 to TRBJ2-1, with TRBD1 matching 11 bases. The CDR3 is made up of 15 amino acids. The germline CDR1 and CDR2 sequences are MNHEY and SVGAGI. V lost 6 bases, J lost 8 bases, and 9 bases stayed unmatched. CDR3 coding DNA: TGTGCCAGCAGGACCGGGACAGGGGGTATGGATGAGCAGTTCTTC. It translates to CASRTGTGGMDEQFF.

J is TRBJ1-5 and V is TRBV6-1, with D unclear. Trimming cost V 2 bases and J 2 bases, with 16 bases left between them. CDR3 length equals 17 residues. Germline V gives CDR1 MNHNS, CDR2 SASEGT. The CDR3 region is CASSEFGGRMRNQPQHF. The CDR3 DNA is TGTGCCAGCAGTGAATTCGGCGGGAGGATGCGCAATCAGCCCCAGCATTTT.

The table lists this clone with a few counts. V is TRBV21-1 and J is TRBJ2-7; the table's D call, TRBD2, has no DNA check behind it. TRBV21-1 is an annotated pseudogene. This CDR3 has 10 amino acids. This CDR3 is CASTGAEQYF. CDR3 nucleotides: TGTGCCAGCACGGGAGCCGAGCAGTACTTC.

This chain links TRBV30 with TRBJ1-4, with no clear D. The CDR3 totals 15 residues. Germline loops: CDR1 GTSNPN, CDR2 SVGIG (reference sequence). V was shortened by 0 bases and J by 7 bases, with 15 bases between the two germline ends. CDR3 protein: CAWSVPAGLGEKLFF. The CDR3 region has the DNA TGTGCCTGGAGTGTTCCGGCAGGCTTGGGTGAAAAACTGTTTTTT.

The V gene is TRBV30, the J gene TRBJ1-2; D ambiguous. The V end lost 0 bases, the J end lost 3 bases, and 8 bases lay between the germline ends. The CDR3 sequence is 13 residues long. CDR1 is GTSNPN and CDR2 is SVGIG in the germline V gene (reference sequence). CDR3 nucleotide sequence: TGTGCCTGGAGTGTACGGGGTCACTATGGCTACACCTTC. This gives the protein CAWSVRGHYGYTF.

The sample holds one count of this clone. J is TRBJ2-7 and V is TRBV20-1; TRBD1 might be the D (5 bases). CDR1 and CDR2 (germline): DFQATT, SNEGSKA (reference sequence). The CDR3 runs to 11 residues. The V gene lost 6 bases and the J gene lost 7 bases, with 13 bases spanning the gap. CDR3 nucleotide sequence: TGCAGTGCGGCAGGGTTACTGGAGCAGTACTTC. This translates into CSAAGLLEQYF.

CDR3 amino acids: CASSPRGPGTTEAFF. The CDR3 nucleotides are TGTGCCAGCAGCCCCAGGGGTCCGGGGACCACTGAAGCTTTCTTT. The chain links TRBV7-9 to TRBJ1-1, with a tentative D call TRBD1 (6 bases). The germline CDR1 and CDR2 sequences are SEHNR and FQNEAQ (reference sequence). The CDR3 has 15 residues. V was trimmed by 5 bases and J by 4 bases, leaving 17 bases between them.

The rearrangement joins TRBV27 to TRBJ1-2; TRBD1 matches at 10 bases. Germline V CDR1 and CDR2: MNHEY, SMNVEV (reference sequence). CDR3 size: 17 residues. Losses at the gene ends were 4 bases for V and 4 bases for J; bases not matched to a gene: 12. The CDR3 nucleotides are TGTGCCAGCAGTTCTCAAAGGGACAGGGGAGCGGGCTATGGCTACACCTTC. This sequence encodes CASSSQRDRGAGYGYTF.

The chain is built from TRBV6-1 and TRBJ1-6; 7 bases line up with TRBD1. Trimming cost V 6 bases and J 5 bases; bases outside gene matches: 7. The CDR3 spans 15 residues. The germline V gene encodes CDR1 MNHNS and CDR2 SASEGT. This CDR3 reads CASSKPGQNNSPLHF. In nucleotides, the CDR3 is TGTGCCAGCAGCAAACCGGGACAGAATAATTCACCCCTCCACTTT.

The V and J genes are TRBV7-2 and TRBJ1-2; TRBD1 is a possible D gene (6 bases). V dropped 5 bases and J dropped 4 bases, with 11 bases sitting between them. The germline V gene encodes CDR1 SGHTA and CDR2 FQGNSA. The CDR3 runs to 13 residues. CDR3 in DNA: TGTGCCAGCAGCCCACAGGGAGTCTATGGCTACACCTTC. Protein: CASSPQGVYGYTF. Complete variable domain (other parts from reference TRBV7-2 and TRBJ1-2): GAGVSQSPSNKVTEKGKDVELRCDPISGHTALYWYRQSLGQGLEFLIYFQGNSAPDKSGLPSDRFSAERTGGSVSTLTIQRTQQEDSAVYLCASSPQGVYGYTFGSGTRLTVV.